This T cell receptor (beta chain) was found in a study of blood T cells in healthy people across ages. Study details: Template-switching capture recovered about one barcoded beta molecule per two T cells.

Alongside a J-beta primer mix, a sample-barcoded 5' primer served in a second PCR lasting 7 to 11 cycles. MiXCR, run by TCRdb on the 5' RACE reads, gives a single entry per CDR3 protein. The table has about 800,000 distinct CDR3 sequences, approximately 25% seen once. Germline V gene data show CDR1 as DFQATT and CDR2 as SNEGSKA (reference sequence). The V and J ends lost 1 base and 6 bases, in that order; junction bases with no gene match: 4. CDR3 length equals 15 residues. There are many counts of this clonotype. Its specificity is unknown. General study findings and limits: Per million T cells, TCR beta diversity dropped roughly linearly as age increased.

The data also belong to a second study, concerning T cells of mothers and their children.

Sequencing was performed on blood. The clonotype originates from a boy aged 5 to 17 in good health. J is TRBJ2-4 and V is TRBV20-1; 12 bases agree with TRBD2. CDR3 nucleotides: TGCAGTGCTAGAGCCCCGGGACTAGCGGGAAACATTCAGTACTTC. Translating it yields CSARAPGLAGNIQYF.